This is a list of T cell receptor beta chains from one sample in a study of cytomegalovirus exposure and HLA in healthy donors. TCRdb keeps only in-frame clones here, not all; method: immunoSEQ multiplex PCR. The data show around 170,000 clones, with about four fifths seen just once and approximately 2% held by the top ten. Sequenced: PBMCs. The receptors derive from a woman aged 30 to 39 in good health and CMV-seronegative. Both conserved end residues are part of each CDR3. The order of the fields is D gene, clone size, J gene, V gene, CDR3 DNA, CDR3 protein. D genes are given only for firm matches. Size is stated for part of the rows, as once, few or many counts, or as a class when the clone is expanded.

D gene: TRBD1; clone size: .; J gene: TRBJ1-2; V gene: TRBV19; CDR3 DNA: TGTGCCAGTAGAAGGACAGGGACTAACTATGGCTACACCTTC; CDR3 protein: CASRRTGTNYGYTF
D gene: TRBD1; clone size: .; J gene: TRBJ1-1; V gene: TRBV19; CDR3 DNA: TGTGCCAGTAGTATAACGGGACAGGGAGTGGCTGAAGCTTTCTTT; CDR3 protein: CASSITGQGVAEAFF
D gene: TRBD1; clone size: .; J gene: TRBJ2-2; V gene: TRBV6-6; CDR3 DNA: TGTGCCAGCAGTCCCTACAGGGGGCAGACCGGGGAGCTGTTTTTT; CDR3 protein: CASSPYRGQTGELFF
D gene: .; clone size: .; J gene: TRBJ1-6; V gene: TRBV19; CDR3 DNA: TGTGCCAGTAGTATCCAGGGAAGTGATTCACCCCTCCACTTT; CDR3 protein: CASSIQGSDSPLHF
D gene: .; clone size: .; J gene: TRBJ2-5; V gene: TRBV29-1; CDR3 DNA: TGCAGCGTTGAGCCAGGGTCCCAAGAGACCCAGTACTTC; CDR3 protein: CSVEPGSQETQYF
D gene: .; clone size: few; J gene: TRBJ1-1; V gene: TRBV30; CDR3 DNA: TGTGCCTGGAGAGCTCGGGGAGAGAACACTGAAGCTTTCTTT; CDR3 protein: CAWRARGENTEAFF
D gene: TRBD2; clone size: .; J gene: TRBJ2-7; V gene: TRBV27; CDR3 DNA: TGTGCCACGGGTCCAGCGGGGCCCACCTACTTC; CDR3 protein: CATGPAGPTYF
D gene: TRBD1; clone size: .; J gene: TRBJ1-4; V gene: TRBV7-2; CDR3 DNA: TGTGCCAGCAGCTCCCGGACAGGGACCAATGAAAAACTGTTTTTT; CDR3 protein: CASSSRTGTNEKLFF
D gene: TRBD1; clone size: .; J gene: TRBJ1-6; V gene: TRBV30; CDR3 DNA: TGTGCCTGGAGTGTACGTCGGACAGGGAGCTCCTATAATTCACCCCTCCACTTT; CDR3 protein: CAWSVRRTGSSYNSPLHF
D gene: TRBD2; clone size: once; J gene: TRBJ2-7; V gene: TRBV6-5; CDR3 DNA: TGTGCCAGCAGTTACGTTACTAGCGGGGTCTACGAGCAGTACTTC; CDR3 protein: CASSYVTSGVYEQYF
D gene: .; clone size: .; J gene: TRBJ2-3; V gene: TRBV6-5; CDR3 DNA: TGTGCCAGCACCCCAGGGCAGCGGGGCACAGATACGCAGTATTTT; CDR3 protein: CASTPGQRGTDTQYF
D gene: TRBD2; clone size: .; J gene: TRBJ2-3; V gene: TRBV5-1; CDR3 DNA: TGCGCCAGCAGCTTGGCGGGTTCTAGCGGGGGCTTTGGAGATACGCAGTATTTT; CDR3 protein: CASSLAGSSGGFGDTQYF
D gene: .; clone size: .; J gene: TRBJ1-1; V gene: TRBV19; CDR3 DNA: TGTGCCAGTAGTATGGTCCAGAGGGCAACGAACACTGAAGCTTTCTTT; CDR3 protein: CASSMVQRATNTEAFF
D gene: .; clone size: .; J gene: TRBJ2-7; V gene: TRBV11-1; CDR3 DNA: TGTGCCAGCAGTTTGGGCTTAACGAACTCCTACGAGCAGTACTTC; CDR3 protein: CASSLGLTNSYEQYF
D gene: .; clone size: .; J gene: TRBJ1-2; V gene: TRBV4-1; CDR3 DNA: TGCGCCAGCAGCCACTTGCAGGATGGCTACACCTTC; CDR3 protein: CASSHLQDGYTF
D gene: TRBD1; clone size: .; J gene: TRBJ2-2; V gene: TRBV5-1; CDR3 DNA: TGCGCCAGCAGCTTCCGGACAGGGGATTCCGGGGAGCTGTTTTTT; CDR3 protein: CASSFRTGDSGELFF
D gene: .; clone size: .; J gene: TRBJ1-5; V gene: TRBV18; CDR3 DNA: TGTGCCAGCTCACCGGCGGGGGCGAGCAATCAGCCCCAGCATTTT; CDR3 protein: CASSPAGASNQPQHF
D gene: TRBD2; clone size: once; J gene: TRBJ2-1; V gene: TRBV4-3; CDR3 DNA: TGCGCCAGCAGCCAAGAAGTCGGGACTAGCGGCTCCAATGAGCAGTTCTTC; CDR3 protein: CASSQEVGTSGSNEQFF
D gene: TRBD1; clone size: .; J gene: TRBJ2-5; V gene: TRBV18; CDR3 DNA: TGTGCCAGCTCACCGGACAGGGAGACCCAGTACTTC; CDR3 protein: CASSPDRETQYF
D gene: .; clone size: .; J gene: TRBJ1-1; V gene: TRBV30; CDR3 DNA: TGTGCCTGGAGTGGACAGTGGAGTAGAACTGAAGCTTTCTTT; CDR3 protein: CAWSGQWSRTEAFF
D gene: TRBD1; clone size: .; J gene: TRBJ1-2; V gene: TRBV5-6; CDR3 DNA: TGTGCCAGCAGCCCGCTAGGACAGGGGATGAACTATGGCTACACCTTC; CDR3 protein: CASSPLGQGMNYGYTF
D gene: TRBD1; clone size: few; J gene: TRBJ2-2; V gene: TRBV15; CDR3 DNA: TGTGCCACCAGCAGAGATGTCAGGGGGCAAGGCGGGGAGCTGTTTTTT; CDR3 protein: CATSRDVRGQGGELFF